Sequencing of this T cell receptor (beta chain) was carried out in a study of response to subunit inactivated influenza vaccine. V shed 6 bases, J shed 3 bases, and the junction held 5 bases outside the gene matches. The CDR3 length is 14 residues. Germline assignment: CDR1 MDHEN and CDR2 SYDVKM. One entry per CDR3 protein, called by TCRdb with MiXCR from the RT-PCR reads. The sample lists about 800,000 distinct CDR3 sequences, 21% occurring once. The sample here was PBMCs from blood, taken more than 4 days after vaccination. This receptor was taken from a man aged 50 to 59 who received an inactivated influenza vaccine. The genes are TRBV28 and TRBJ2-5; TRBD2 agrees at 9 bases. CDR3 bases: TGTGCCAGCAGCTTCCGCGGGAGGGAAGAGACCCAGTACTTC. Protein: CASSFRGREETQYF.